These T cell receptor beta chains were read from a single sample in a study of CXCR3-negative and CXCR3-positive naive CD8 T cells. From its re-call of the 5' RACE reads, TCRdb lists each CDR3 protein once, without DNA. Its table lists some 6,000 distinct CDR3 sequences. The sequencing input was naive CXCR3- CD8+ T cells from blood. The receptor set was obtained from a human donor in good health. Some clones in this sample may be carry-over from other donors' samples. CDR3s include the opening cysteine and the closing phenylalanine or tryptophan. The listing skips clone size in some rows; elsewhere it reads once, few, many or a size class.

j_call	clone_size	v_call	cdr3_aa
TRBJ2-5	NA	TRBV21-1	CASSKGPQGWWQETQYF
TRBJ2-7	medium-sized	TRBV29-1	CSVRLAGLSYEQYF
TRBJ2-3	medium-sized	TRBV29-1	CSVDGATEMIRPDTQYF
TRBJ2-3	medium-sized	TRBV29-1	CSVEDLRDRNTQYF
TRBJ2-2	medium-sized	TRBV6-6	CASKLKRLGFANTGELFF
TRBJ2-1	NA	TRBV14	CASSQVLAGEYGNEQFF
TRBJ2-1	medium-sized	TRBV5-1	CASSLYPRGGENIYNEQFF
TRBJ2-1	NA	TRBV28	CASSPPGGSSYNEQFF
TRBJ1-5	medium-sized	TRBV6-2/TRBV6-3	CASSYLNENQPQHF
TRBJ2-7	NA	TRBV12-3/TRBV12-4	CASRKGSSYEQYF
TRBJ2-1	NA	TRBV11-3	CASSWTSGTSEQFF
TRBJ2-7	medium-sized	TRBV15	CATSRSGRYEQYF
TRBJ2-7	medium-sized	TRBV20-1	CSARATDPEQYF
TRBJ2-1	medium-sized	TRBV29-1	CSVEGIATGTSYYEQFF
TRBJ1-5	medium-sized	TRBV2	CASSEDSYNQPQHF
TRBJ2-3	medium-sized	TRBV29-1	CSAVGGPDTQYF
TRBJ1-6	NA	TRBV29-1	CSVRDSSYNSPLHF
TRBJ1-2	medium-sized	TRBV20-1	CSARDVRGATSSNYGYTF
TRBJ2-1	medium-sized	TRBV6-5	CASSYSSGRSIWEQFF
TRBJ1-2	NA	TRBV20-1	CSAPDRGPPNYGYTF
TRBJ2-1	NA	TRBV24-1	CATSGSPGSPVHEQFF
TRBJ2-5	NA	TRBV27	CASSSGQGETQYF
TRBJ2-7	NA	TRBV28	CATSRTSSYEQYF
TRBJ2-1	NA	TRBV29-1	CSVEGRANSGRTYNEQFF
TRBJ2-1	medium-sized	TRBV9	CASSVGGTIYNEQFF
TRBJ2-7	NA	TRBV7-9	CASSPWDRPSHEQYF
TRBJ1-1	NA	TRBV20-1	CSARLGQGMAEAFF
TRBJ2-5	medium-sized	TRBV29-1	CSVDHPAEYQETQYF
TRBJ2-7	NA	TRBV29-1	CSVAPGMGSYEQYF
TRBJ1-1	medium-sized	TRBV12-3/TRBV12-4	CASSTGTVGWSAFF
TRBJ2-2	medium-sized	TRBV20-1	CSATAIAAGELFF
TRBJ2-7	medium-sized	TRBV27	CASSTTGGLTSEQYF
TRBJ2-7	medium-sized	TRBV10-3	CAISESVGGQNEQYF
TRBJ2-3	medium-sized	TRBV15	CATSTAGGPDTQYF
TRBJ1-1	medium-sized	TRBV29-1	CSVVSSDGGYTEAFF
TRBJ2-6	medium-sized	TRBV7-2	CASSWQGSGANVLTF
TRBJ2-7	NA	TRBV20-1	CSASPTDSYEQYF
TRBJ2-7	medium-sized	TRBV29-1	CSVRTGVNEQYF
TRBJ2-1	medium-sized	TRBV9	CASSSRDHHNEQFF
TRBJ2-5	NA	TRBV29-1	CSVGQGQETQYF
TRBJ2-1	NA	TRBV15	CATSSRSSGGSSYNEQFF
TRBJ2-1	NA	TRBV7-9	CASSPQGREQFF
TRBJ2-4	NA	TRBV6-5	CASSPGLAGGFYF
TRBJ2-7	medium-sized	TRBV5-1	CASSLERSYEQYF
TRBJ1-2	NA	TRBV7-9	CASSLQAREGYTF
TRBJ2-7	NA	TRBV7-9	CASSLNTVSYEQYF
TRBJ2-7	NA	TRBV7-9	CASSIAGGFTYEQYF